These 27 T cell receptor beta chains share one sample of origin, sequenced in a study of identical twins. TCRdb reprocessed the 5' RACE reads via MiXCR and lists one record per CDR3 protein. Of approximately 690,000 distinct CDR3 sequences listed, roughly 6% are singletons. Sequencing was carried out using naive T cells sorted from blood. The receptor source for this set is a man aged 18 to 35 in good health.

In its sample, this clonotype was seen many times. The chain recombines TRBV12-3 or TRBV12-4 with TRBJ1-4; 11 bases agree with TRBD1. V was clipped by 5 bases and J by 0 bases; unmatched bases: 5. This CDR3 spans 17 amino acids. CDR3 in amino acids: CASSPRTGGSTNEKLFF. The CDR3, as DNA: TGTGCCAGCAGTCCGAGGACAGGGGGCTCAACTAATGAAAAACTGTTTTTT.

This clonotype has only a few counts. The chain employs TRBV28 and TRBJ2-7; D may be TRBD1 (7 bases). V was trimmed by 7 bases and J by 3 bases, leaving 16 bases between them. The germline V gene encodes CDR1 MDHEN and CDR2 SYDVKM. There are 14 residues in the CDR3. CDR3 sequence: CASTPEGAYYEQYF. CDR3 nucleotide sequence: TGTGCCAGCACCCCGGAGGGGGCTTACTACGAGCAGTACTTC.

This clonotype was recorded at least ten times. The chain couples TRBV5-1 to TRBJ2-5, with TRBD1 as a possible D gene (6 bases). This CDR3 spans 14 amino acids. The germline V and J ends were trimmed by 4 bases and 2 bases, with 12 bases remaining between them. Germline-derived CDR1 and CDR2 are SGHRS and YFSETQ. CDR3 coding DNA: TGCGCCAGCAGCCTCCAGGACAGTCAAGAGACCCAGTACTTC. The encoded protein is CASSLQDSQETQYF.

This chain connects TRBV7-8 to TRBJ2-6; D is undetermined. Germline values: CDR1 SGHVS, CDR2 FQNEAQ. V was clipped by 4 bases and J by 0 bases, with 7 bases between them. The length of the CDR3 is 15 residues. This CDR3 is CASSSDPSGANVLTF. For the CDR3, the DNA is TGTGCCAGCAGCTCAGACCCCTCTGGGGCCAACGTCCTGACTTTC. The whole variable domain, filled in from reference TRBV7-8 and TRBJ2-6, reads GAGVSQSPRYKVAKRGQDVALRCDPISGHVSLFWYQQALGQGPEFLTYFQNEAQLDKSGLPSDRFFAERPEGSVSTLKIQRTQQEDSAVYLCASSSDPSGANVLTFGAGSRLTVL.

The CDR3 DNA is TGTGCCAGCTCGCAGGCCCAAGAGACCCAGTACTTC. This translates into CASSQAQETQYF. The chain has TRBV3-1 and TRBJ2-5; D remains unclear. The CDR3 is 12 residues long. V shed 8 bases and J shed 1 base, with 8 bases lying between them. Germline CDR1 is LGHDT and CDR2 is YNNKEL (reference sequence).

This clonotype has a count of ten or more. This chain joins TRBV7-2 and TRBJ2-1; D gene ambiguous. Germline CDR1 SGHTA, CDR2 FQGNSA. With 1 base removed from V and 7 bases from J, the gap between germline ends came to 20 bases. This CDR3 has 17 residues. The CDR3 protein is CASSLVPIRRLENEQFF. The CDR3, as DNA: TGTGCCAGCAGCTTAGTGCCGATTCGCCGTTTAGAAAATGAGCAGTTCTTC.

The chain carries TRBV7-6 and TRBJ2-1; D ambiguous. Between the trimmed V and J ends, which lost 1 base and 6 bases, there was a span of 10 bases. This CDR3 has 14 amino acids. Germline V gives CDR1 SGHVS, CDR2 FNYEAQ. The CDR3 DNA reads TGTGCCAGCAGCTTAGTAGTCAATACCAATGAGCAGTTCTTC. Translation: CASSLVVNTNEQFF.

The V gene is TRBV6-1, the J gene TRBJ2-7, with D perhaps matching TRBD1 (6 bases). The germline V gene encodes CDR1 MNHNS and CDR2 SASEGT. CDR3 length: 14 amino acids. V was pared by 5 bases and J by 2 bases, with 13 bases between. The CDR3 nucleotides are TGTGCCAGCAGTACCAAACAGGGCCCCTACGAGCAGTACGTC. Protein product: CASSTKQGPYEQYV.

This clonotype showed up just a few times. The V gene is TRBV7-9, the J gene TRBJ1-6; D is perhaps TRBD1 (5 bases). The CDR3 is 16 amino acids. V lost 7 bases and J lost 6, with 19 bases in between. In germline, CDR1 is SEHNR, CDR2 FQNEAQ (reference sequence). CDR3 DNA sequence: TGTGCCAGCACCAGAAAGGTCCCTGGGGCTAATTCACCCCTCCACTTT. This codes for CASTRKVPGANSPLHF. Together with reference TRBV7-9 and TRBJ1-6, the CDR3 gives the full variable domain: DTGVSQNPRHKITKRGQNVTFRCDPISEHNRLYWYRQTLGQGPEFLTYFQNEAQLEKSRLLSDRFSAERPKGSFSTLEIQRTEQGDSAMYLCASTRKVPGANSPLHFGNGTRLTVT.

This clonotype was seen at least ten times. The chain carries TRBV4-3 and TRBJ2-3; 7 nucleotides match TRBD2. The CDR3 is made up of 19 amino acids. The V gene end was trimmed by 0 bases and the J gene end by 2 bases; junction bases not matched to a gene: 14. The germline gives CDR1 LGHNA, CDR2 YSLEER. The CDR3 loop reads CASSQEPPVSGSYTDTQYF. DNA of the CDR3: TGCGCCAGCAGCCAAGAGCCTCCGGTTAGCGGGTCATACACAGATACGCAGTATTTT.

This clonotype has a handful of counts. This chain links TRBV5-6 with TRBJ1-2; 7 bases agree with TRBD1. Germline V gene sequence: CDR1 SGHDT, CDR2 YYEEEE. The CDR3 totals 17 residues. The V gene end was trimmed by 4 bases and the J gene end by 3 bases; junction bases not matched to a gene: 15. CDR3 nucleotides: TGTGCCAGCAGCACAGGGGCCCGCGATACTTGGGACTATGGCTACACCTTC. Translation gives CASSTGARDTWDYGYTF.

This clonotype was found a few times. The chain couples TRBV4-3 to TRBJ2-2, with TRBD2 as a possible D gene (5 bases). The CDR3 has 16 residues. The germline CDR1 and CDR2 sequences are LGHNA and YSLEER. V was pared by 0 bases and J by 6 bases, with 14 bases between. The DNA for the CDR3 is TGCGCCAGCAGCCAAGATTATTCGGGAATGGCCGGGGAGCTGTTTTTT. Its translation is CASSQDYSGMAGELFF.

This clonotype has a count of ten or more. A junction end diverges from the germline sequence, so it may reflect a read error. The rearrangement links TRBV29-1 to TRBJ2-7, with 8 bases matching TRBD1. In germline, CDR1 is SQVTM, CDR2 ANQGSEA. CDR3 size: 11 residues. CDR3 loop: CSVEDDRGRHF. In DNA, the CDR3 is TGCAGCGTTGAAGACGACAGGGGAAGGCACTTC.

The chain carries TRBV24-1 and TRBJ2-1; 9 positions match TRBD1. Germline V gene lookup returns CDR1 KGHDR and CDR2 SFDVKD. The junction had 6 bases not matched to a gene; V was cut back by 4 bases and J by 3 bases. CDR3 size: 16 residues. CDR3 nucleotides: TGTGCCACCAGTGACCTCGGGACAGGGAACTACAATGAGCAGTTCTTC. Its translation: CATSDLGTGNYNEQFF.

There are many counts of this clonotype. The DNA for the CDR3 is TGTGCCAGCAGCCAAGTCTCAGGGACAGGGGCTACCTCTGGAAACACCATATATTTT. It codes for CASSQVSGTGATSGNTIYF. The rearrangement joins TRBV3-1 to TRBJ1-3; 10 bases line up with TRBD1. The germline CDR1 and CDR2 sequences are LGHDT and YNNKEL (reference sequence). The J segment lost 0 bases and the V segment lost 1 base, leaving 9 bases of the junction unmatched. The CDR3 consists of 19 residues.

The J gene is TRBJ2-3, the V gene TRBV4-3, with 11 bases that match TRBD2. This CDR3 is 14 amino acids long. The germline V gene encodes CDR1 LGHNA and CDR2 YSLEER. J was trimmed by 6 bases and V by 2 bases; bases with no gene match: 1. CDR3 DNA: TGCGCCAGCAGCCAACGGACTAGCGGGGATACGCAGTATTTT. This encodes CASSQRTSGDTQYF.

Ten or more counts support this clonotype. The chain is built from TRBV5-6 and TRBJ1-2, with a weak D call TRBD1 (6 bases). V lost 0 bases and J 4 bases, leaving 10 bases between the germline ends. The CDR3 is 14 amino acids. The germline V gene has CDR1 SGHDT and CDR2 YYEEEE. Here the CDR3 reads CASSLVGRGYGYTF. In nucleotides, the CDR3 is TGTGCCAGCAGCTTGGTAGGCAGGGGCTATGGCTACACCTTC.

Many counts were recorded for this clonotype. The chain couples TRBV5-6 to TRBJ2-2, with a tentative D call TRBD1 (6 bases). CDR3 length: 15 amino acids. The V and J ends lost 3 bases and 3 bases respectively, with 12 bases between them. Germline CDR1 reads SGHDT; CDR2 reads YYEEEE. The CDR3 region is CASSSSQGYTGELFF. In DNA, the CDR3 is TGTGCCAGCAGCTCCTCACAGGGTTACACCGGGGAGCTGTTTTTT. The full variable domain, in which reference TRBV5-6 and TRBJ2-2 provide the parts outside the CDR3, is DAGVTQSPTHLIKTRGQQVTLRCSPKSGHDTVSWYQQALGQGPQFIFQYYEEEERQRGNFPDRFSGHQFPNYSSELNVNALLLGDSALYLCASSSSQGYTGELFFGEGSRLTVL.

The V call is TRBV5-1, the J call TRBJ2-2; no clear D. This CDR3 region has 15 residues. V dropped 3 bases and J dropped 0 bases, with 9 bases sitting between them. Germline V gene lookup returns CDR1 SGHRS and CDR2 YFSETQ. The CDR3 region is CASSSDISNTGELFF. The DNA of the CDR3 is TGCGCCAGCAGCTCCGACATATCGAACACCGGGGAGCTGTTTTTT.

This clonotype was seen many times. The CDR3 loop reads CASSLLGPGANVLTF. As DNA, the CDR3 is TGTGCCAGCAGTTTACTGGGTCCCGGGGCCAACGTCCTGACTTTC. V gene TRBV27 combines with J gene TRBJ2-6, with unresolved D. CDR1 and CDR2 from the germline V gene are MNHEY and SMNVEV (reference sequence). This CDR3 comprises 15 residues. Between the trimmed V and J ends, which lost 2 bases and 4 bases, there was a span of 9 bases.

V and J are TRBV5-1 and TRBJ2-5, with D perhaps matching TRBD1 (5 bases). Germline CDR1 SGHRS, CDR2 YFSETQ. Trimming cost V 1 base and J 1 base, with 11 bases left between them. The CDR3 has 15 residues. The CDR3 loop reads CASSLPQGAQETQYF. As DNA, the CDR3 is TGCGCCAGCAGCTTGCCCCAGGGCGCCCAAGAGACCCAGTACTTC.

This clonotype was counted at least ten times. The gene calls are TRBV24-1 and TRBJ2-1, with D perhaps matching TRBD1 or TRBD2 (5 bases each). Per germline, CDR1 KGHDR and CDR2 SFDVKD. V gave up 1 base and J gave up 12 bases, with 9 bases separating them. The CDR3 spans 12 residues. The CDR3 DNA reads TGTGCCACCAGTGATTTCGGGGCCCTGCAGTTCTTC. It codes for CATSDFGALQFF.

This clonotype was picked up many times. The rearrangement uses TRBV29-1 and TRBJ2-1; D is unclear. The ends were cut back, 5 bases at V and 6 bases at J, with 14 bases in the middle. This CDR3 comprises 13 residues. The germline V gene encodes CDR1 SQVTM and CDR2 ANQGSEA. This chain's CDR3 is CSVCSLHSNEQFF. The CDR3 DNA reads as TGCAGCGTTTGCTCCCTACACAGCAATGAGCAGTTCTTC.

This clonotype was counted at least ten times. The chain employs TRBV20-1 and TRBJ2-3; no clear D. Germline CDR1 DFQATT, CDR2 SNEGSKA (reference sequence). The CDR3 contains 13 residues. Trimming stripped 3 bases from V and 3 bases from J, with 10 bases between. The CDR3 region has the DNA TGCAGTGCTAGTCTAGGCGAGACAGATACGCAGTATTTT. Translated: CSASLGETDTQYF.

The chain uses TRBV12-3 or TRBV12-4 and TRBJ1-2; no reliable D call. Trimming took 7 bases from V and 6 from J, leaving 15 bases between them. The CDR3 runs to 13 residues. CDR3 region: CASMRGLVNGYTF. DNA of the CDR3: TGTGCCAGCATGCGGGGTCTAGTCAATGGCTACACCTTC.

Ten or more counts support this clonotype. J is TRBJ2-7 and V is TRBV10-3; TRBD2 matches 8 bases. Germline values: CDR1 ENHRY, CDR2 SYGVKD. This CDR3 is built from 13 residues. V lost 6 bases and J lost 7; bases outside the gene matches: 8. CDR3 sequence: CAISGGGLEEQYF. Here the CDR3 DNA reads TGTGCCATCAGCGGGGGGGGTTTGGAGGAGCAGTACTTC.

This clonotype was seen repeatedly, ten times or more. The J gene is TRBJ2-1, the V gene TRBV9; no definite D call. The V gene's germline CDR1 is SGDLS and CDR2 YYNGEE. This CDR3 contains 17 residues. V was trimmed by 0 bases and J by 7 bases, leaving 20 bases between them. For the CDR3, the DNA is TGTGCCAGCAGCGTAGGTTCGGTCTACCGCTATCCTAATGAGCAGTTCTTC. Translated: CASSVGSVYRYPNEQFF.